This T cell receptor beta chain was recorded in a study of CXCR3-negative and CXCR3-positive naive CD8 T cells. As for the study in general: The dataset comprises 110 million to 150 million TRB reads in total, with about 1.5 +/- 0.3 million reads per library.

Notes on the study in general: Both naive subsets showed comparably high diversity, and memory CD8+ cells showed much lower diversity. TRB CDR3s were more hydrophobic in CXCR3-positive than in CXCR3-negative naive cells.

This CDR3 contains 15 residues. Germline CDR1 reads SGHTA; CDR2 reads FQGTGA. With regard to this clonotype: What it recognizes is unknown.

Via 5' RACE with UMI labels, TRB cDNA libraries were prepared. TCRdb derives one entry per CDR3 protein from the 5' RACE reads, leaving out DNA. In all, the sample yields 130,000 or so distinct CDR3 sequences. This receptor was identified in a human donor in good health. Some clones in this sample may be carry-over from other donors' samples. The sequenced sample was naive CXCR3- CD8+ T cells from blood. Regarding subset: CD45RO-CCR7+CD27+CD95- naive CD8+ T cells lacking CXCR3 (TNR3-). The V call is TRBV7-3, the J call TRBJ2-7; checking the TCRdb D call of TRBD1 is not possible without DNA. This CDR3 is CASSLHPGQGYEQYF.